This is a list of T cell receptor beta chains from one sample in a study of blood T cell repertoires in COVID-19. TCRdb keeps only in-frame clones here, not all; method: immunoSEQ multiplex PCR. There are fewer than 250,000 clones in the sample; approximately 86% occur only once, and about 3.8% lies in the top ten. Sequencing was done on a sample of PBMCs or T cells enriched from blood (not recorded which). Receptors were obtained from a woman in her thirties or forties with acute COVID-19. Both conserved end residues are part of each CDR3. Each record gives: J gene, clone size, D gene, V gene, CDR3 DNA, CDR3 protein. The D gene is left open where the match is weak. Clone size is stated in some rows and not others, as once, few, many or a class when expanded.

>TRBJ1-6|.|.|TRBV27
TGTGCCAGCAGTTTTGGGGGAGGGAGTTCACCCCTCCACTTT
CASSFGGGSSPLHF
>TRBJ1-6|.|.|TRBV27
TGTGCCAGCAGTTTCGAGCCCAATTCACCCCTCCACTTT
CASSFEPNSPLHF
>TRBJ2-5|.|.|TRBV5-5
TGTGCCAGCAGCTGGGGACAAGGGGAGACCCAGTACTTC
CASSWGQGETQYF
>TRBJ2-5|.|.|TRBV10-2
TGCGCCAGCAGTGAGAATAATAGAAAAGAGACCCAGTACTTC
CASSENNRKETQYF
>TRBJ2-1|once|.|TRBV7-2
TGTGCCAGCAGCTTAGTAGGGGGATTAGGCACCTCCTACAATGAGCAGTTCTTC
CASSLVGGLGTSYNEQFF
>TRBJ2-7|.|TRBD1|TRBV11-2
TGTGCCAGCAGCCTGACAGGGGTGGGGGCCTACGAGCAGTACTTC
CASSLTGVGAYEQYF
>TRBJ2-2|.|TRBD2|TRBV13
TGTGCCAGCAGCGCCCCTAGCGGGAGGGCCGCCACCGGGGAGCTGTTTTTT
CASSAPSGRAATGELFF
>TRBJ1-2|.|.|TRBV7-2
TGTGCCAGCAGCTTTACAGAATCCGCTGGCTACACCTTC
CASSFTESAGYTF
>TRBJ2-6|once|.|TRBV5-1
TGCGCCAGCAGCTTGACAGGAGGAGGGGAAGCTAGGGCCAACGTCCTGACTTTC
CASSLTGGGEARANVLTF
>TRBJ1-2|.|.|TRBV7-8
TGTGCCAGCACCGCGGGGCGGGGAGGGGATGGCTACACCTTC
CASTAGRGGDGYTF
>TRBJ2-7|.|.|TRBV28
TGTGCCAGCAGATCCGATACTAGCTCACGGGCCTACGAGCAGTACTTC
CASRSDTSSRAYEQYF
>TRBJ2-1|.|TRBD2|TRBV18
TGTGCCAGCTCACCACCAGCGGGAGACTCCTACAATGAGCAGTTCTTC
CASSPPAGDSYNEQFF
>TRBJ2-1|.|TRBD2|TRBV9
TGTGCCAGCAGCGTAATCGATAGCGGGATTGGCAATGAGCAGTTCTTC
CASSVIDSGIGNEQFF
>TRBJ1-6|.|.|TRBV5-8
TGTGCCAGCAGCTTGATTCAACAGATGTCCTATAATTCACCCCTCCACTTT
CASSLIQQMSYNSPLHF
>TRBJ1-2|.|TRBD1|TRBV9
TGTGCCAGCAGCTCGGACAGGCACGGCTACACCTTC
CASSSDRHGYTF
>TRBJ2-3|.|TRBD2|TRBV3-1/TRBV3-2
TGTGCCAGCAGCCTAACGGGAGGGGGGCAGTATTTT
CASSLTGGGQYF
>TRBJ2-7|many|TRBD2|TRBV11-2
TGTGCCAGCAGCTTAGTAGCCAGCGGGAGTATCTACGAGCAGTACTTC
CASSLVASGSIYEQYF
>TRBJ1-5|few|TRBD1|TRBV28
TGTGCCAGCACCCAACGACAGGGAAATAGCAATCAGCCCCAGCATTTT
CASTQRQGNSNQPQHF
>TRBJ1-3|.|TRBD1|TRBV3-1/TRBV3-2
TGTGCCAGCAGCCTCAGACAGGGCACTGGAAACACCATATATTTT
CASSLRQGTGNTIYF
>TRBJ2-5|.|.|TRBV7-9
TGTGCCAGCAGCCCGAGGACAGGAGGGGTCGAGACCCAGTACTTC
CASSPRTGGVETQYF
>TRBJ2-6|.|.|TRBV7-9
TGTGCCAGCAGCTTAGATTTGGGTACTAGTCCTTCTGTCCTGACTTTC
CASSLDLGTSPSVLTF
>TRBJ2-7|.|TRBD1|TRBV28
TGTGCCAGCTCCCTAGGGGGCCAGGTTTCCTACGAGCAGTACTTC
CASSLGGQVSYEQYF
>TRBJ2-1|.|.|TRBV5-4
TGTGCCAGCAGCTTGCCTGGCCTTTACAATGAGCAGTTCTTC
CASSLPGLYNEQFF
>TRBJ2-1|.|TRBD2|TRBV7-2
TGTGCCAGCAGCTTTAGCGGGACCTCCCACAATGAGCAGTTCTTC
CASSFSGTSHNEQFF
>TRBJ1-3|few|TRBD1|TRBV19
TGTGCCAGTAGTCCTGGGACAGCGAAGTCGATCTCTGGAAACACCATATATTTT
CASSPGTAKSISGNTIYF
>TRBJ1-2|.|.|TRBV7-2
TGTGCCAGCAGCTTAGTAGTTGTAGGGGACTATGGCTACACCTTC
CASSLVVVGDYGYTF
>TRBJ1-3|.|TRBD1|TRBV14
TGTGCCAGCAGCCGACAGGACAGGCAAACTGGAAACACCATATATTTT
CASSRQDRQTGNTIYF
>TRBJ2-1|.|TRBD2|TRBV5-5
TGTGCCAGCAGCTTAAGCGGGCGGGAGGGGAGTGAGCAGTTCTTC
CASSLSGREGSEQFF
>TRBJ1-2|.|.|TRBV28
TGTGCCAGCAGCCCTCAGGGTCTCGCCTATGGCTACACCTTC
CASSPQGLAYGYTF
>TRBJ2-1|.|TRBD1|TRBV12-3/TRBV12-4
TGTGCCAGCGAGACAGGGATAAATGAGCAGTTCTTC
CASETGINEQFF
>TRBJ2-5|.|.|TRBV11-2
TGTGCCAGCAGCTCGGAGGGAGCGACCCAGTACTTC
CASSSEGATQYF